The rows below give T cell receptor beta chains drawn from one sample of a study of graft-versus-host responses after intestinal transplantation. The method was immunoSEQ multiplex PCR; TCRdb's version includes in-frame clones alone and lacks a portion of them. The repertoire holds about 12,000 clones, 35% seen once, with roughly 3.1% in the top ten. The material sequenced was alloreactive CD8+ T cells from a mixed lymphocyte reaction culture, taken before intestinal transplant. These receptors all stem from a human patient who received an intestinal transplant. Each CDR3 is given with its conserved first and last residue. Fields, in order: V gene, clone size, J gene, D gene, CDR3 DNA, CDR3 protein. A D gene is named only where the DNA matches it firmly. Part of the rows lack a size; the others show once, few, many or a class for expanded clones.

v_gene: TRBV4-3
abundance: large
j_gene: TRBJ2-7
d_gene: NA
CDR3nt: TGCGCCAGCAGCCAAGATCGGGTTACTACCAGCTACGAGCAGTACTTC
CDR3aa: CASSQDRVTTSYEQYF

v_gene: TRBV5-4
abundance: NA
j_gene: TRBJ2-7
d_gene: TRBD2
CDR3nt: TGTGCCAGCAGCTTTACCCCTAGCGGCTACGAGCAGTACTTC
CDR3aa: CASSFTPSGYEQYF

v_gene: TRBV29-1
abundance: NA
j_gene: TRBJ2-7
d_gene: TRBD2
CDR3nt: TGCAGCGTTGTAGGATTGGCGGGAGGCTATGAGCAGTACTTC
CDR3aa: CSVVGLAGGYEQYF

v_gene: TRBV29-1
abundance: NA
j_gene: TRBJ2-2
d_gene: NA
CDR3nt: TGCAGCGTTGAAAGACAGGACACCGGGGAGCTGTTTTTT
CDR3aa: CSVERQDTGELFF

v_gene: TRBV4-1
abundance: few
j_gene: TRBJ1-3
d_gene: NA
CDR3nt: TGCGCCAGCAGCCAAGGAAGGGGCTCTGGAAACACCATATATTTT
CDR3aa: CASSQGRGSGNTIYF

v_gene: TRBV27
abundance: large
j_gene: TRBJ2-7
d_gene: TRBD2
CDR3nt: TGTGCCAGCAGTTTCGGGGGGGCGGGTTACGAGCAGTACTTC
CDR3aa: CASSFGGAGYEQYF

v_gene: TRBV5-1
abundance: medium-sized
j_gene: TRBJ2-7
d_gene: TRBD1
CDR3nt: TGCGCCAGCAGCTCCGGGACAGGGGCCTACGAGCAGTACTTC
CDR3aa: CASSSGTGAYEQYF

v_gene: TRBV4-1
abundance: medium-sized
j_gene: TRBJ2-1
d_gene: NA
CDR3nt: TGCGCCAGCAGCCAGCTTCCGGGAACAGGAAATGAGCAGTTCTTC
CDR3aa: CASSQLPGTGNEQFF

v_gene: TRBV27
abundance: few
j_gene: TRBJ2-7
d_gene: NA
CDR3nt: TGTGCCAGCAGTTTCGGGGCTGCCTCCTACGAGCAGTACTTC
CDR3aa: CASSFGAASYEQYF

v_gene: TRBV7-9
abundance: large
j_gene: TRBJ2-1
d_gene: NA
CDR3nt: TGTGCCAGCAGGACCAGCAGTGAGCAGTTCTTC
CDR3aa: CASRTSSEQFF

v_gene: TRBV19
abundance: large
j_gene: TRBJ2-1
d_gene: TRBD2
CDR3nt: TGTGCCAGTAGTATAGCTAGCGGGGACAATGAGCAGTTCTTC
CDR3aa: CASSIASGDNEQFF

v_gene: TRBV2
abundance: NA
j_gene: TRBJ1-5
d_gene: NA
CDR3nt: TGTGCCAGCAGTGAGGGGAGCTATCAGCCCCAGCATTTT
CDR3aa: CASSEGSYQPQHF

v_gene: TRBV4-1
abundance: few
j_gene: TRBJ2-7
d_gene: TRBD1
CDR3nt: TGTGCCAGCAGCCCCGGGACAGGGAGCTACGAGCAGTACTTC
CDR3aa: CASSPGTGSYEQYF

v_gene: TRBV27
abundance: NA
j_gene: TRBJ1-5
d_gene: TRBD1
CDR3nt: TGTGCCAGCAGTTTCTACCGGACAGGCATCAATCAGCCCCAGCATTTT
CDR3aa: CASSFYRTGINQPQHF

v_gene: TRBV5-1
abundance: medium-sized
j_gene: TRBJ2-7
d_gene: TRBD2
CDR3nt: TGCGCCAGCAGCTTGGTAGCGGGAGAGGCCTACGAGCAGTACTTC
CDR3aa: CASSLVAGEAYEQYF

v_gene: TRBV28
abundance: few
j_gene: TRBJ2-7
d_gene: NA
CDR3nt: TGTGCCAGCAGTTCGGGACTTAACTACGAGCAGTACTTC
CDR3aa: CASSSGLNYEQYF

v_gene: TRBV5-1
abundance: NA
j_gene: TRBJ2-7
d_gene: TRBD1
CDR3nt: TGCGCCAGCAGCTTGGACAGGGGTGGATACGAGCAGTACTTC
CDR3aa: CASSLDRGGYEQYF

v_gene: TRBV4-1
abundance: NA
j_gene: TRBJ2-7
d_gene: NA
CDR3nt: TGCGCCAGCAGCCAAGTGAGAGGGGTGGGCGAGCAGTACTTC
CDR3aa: CASSQVRGVGEQYF

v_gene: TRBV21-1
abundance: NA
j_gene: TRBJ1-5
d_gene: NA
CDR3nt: TGTGCCAGCAGTGGGGGCAACGTAAGCAATCAGCCCCAGCATTTT
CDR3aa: CASSGGNVSNQPQHF

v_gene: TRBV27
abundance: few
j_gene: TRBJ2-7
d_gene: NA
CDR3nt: TGTGCCAGCAGTCCGGACTGGACCTACGAGCAGTACTTC
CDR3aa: CASSPDWTYEQYF

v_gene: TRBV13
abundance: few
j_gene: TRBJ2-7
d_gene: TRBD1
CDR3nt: TGTGCCAGCAGCTCAGCGGGACAGGGGAGCCACGAGCAGTACTTC
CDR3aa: CASSSAGQGSHEQYF

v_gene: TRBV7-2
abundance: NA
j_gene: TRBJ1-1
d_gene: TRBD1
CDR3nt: TGTGCCAGCAGCGCCAGACAGGGATACACTGAAGCTTTCTTT
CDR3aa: CASSARQGYTEAFF

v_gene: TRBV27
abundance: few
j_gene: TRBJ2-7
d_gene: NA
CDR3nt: TGTGCCAGCAGGACAGGTATTTACGAGCAGTACTTC
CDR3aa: CASRTGIYEQYF

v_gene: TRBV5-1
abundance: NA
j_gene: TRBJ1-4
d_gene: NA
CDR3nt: TGCGCCAGCAGCTTGAGCCTCCGACGCGAGGGATGGGGTGAAAAACTGTTTTTT
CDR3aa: CASSLSLRREGWGEKLFF

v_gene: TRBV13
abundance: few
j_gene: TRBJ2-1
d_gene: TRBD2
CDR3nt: TGTGCCAGCAGCTTAGGGCCCGGACTAGCAGTATACAATGAGCAGTTCTTC
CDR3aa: CASSLGPGLAVYNEQFF

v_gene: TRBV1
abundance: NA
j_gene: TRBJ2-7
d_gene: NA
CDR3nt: TGCACCAGCAGCCAAGGCGCCTACGAGCAGTACTTC
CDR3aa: CTSSQGAYEQYF

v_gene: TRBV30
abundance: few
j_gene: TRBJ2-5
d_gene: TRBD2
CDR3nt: TGTGCCTGGAGTGTGATAGCGGGAGTGGGGGAGACCCAGTACTTC
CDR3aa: CAWSVIAGVGETQYF

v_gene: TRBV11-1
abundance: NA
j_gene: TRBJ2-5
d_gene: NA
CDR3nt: TGTGCCAGCAGCCCCTACTTCGCGGGTCAAGAGACCCAGTACTTC
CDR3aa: CASSPYFAGQETQYF

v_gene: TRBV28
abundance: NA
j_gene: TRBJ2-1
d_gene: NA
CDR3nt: TGTGCCATCGAAACGGGGGAGCAGTTCTTC
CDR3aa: CAIETGEQFF